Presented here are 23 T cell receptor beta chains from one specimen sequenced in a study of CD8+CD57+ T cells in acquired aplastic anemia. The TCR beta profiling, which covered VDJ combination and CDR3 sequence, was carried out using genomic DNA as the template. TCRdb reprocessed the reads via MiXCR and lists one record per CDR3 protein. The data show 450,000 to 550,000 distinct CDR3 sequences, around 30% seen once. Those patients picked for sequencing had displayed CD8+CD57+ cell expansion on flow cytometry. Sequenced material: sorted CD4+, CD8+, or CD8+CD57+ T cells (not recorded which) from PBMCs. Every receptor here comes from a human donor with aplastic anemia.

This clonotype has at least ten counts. CDR3 sequence (DNA): TGCAGTGCTATCCGACTAGCGGCCCCCTACGAGCAGTACTTC. This codes for CSAIRLAAPYEQYF. This chain uses TRBV20-1 with TRBJ2-7; 9 bases are a match to TRBD2. This CDR3 has 14 amino acids. Per the germline V gene, CDR1 is DFQATT and CDR2 is SNEGSKA (reference sequence). J lost 2 bases, V lost 4 bases, and 6 bases had no gene match.

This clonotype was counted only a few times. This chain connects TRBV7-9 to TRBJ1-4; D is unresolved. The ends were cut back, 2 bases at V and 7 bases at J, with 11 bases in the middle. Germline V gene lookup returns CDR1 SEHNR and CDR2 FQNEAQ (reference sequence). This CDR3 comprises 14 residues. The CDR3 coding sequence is TGTGCCAGCAGCTTAACCCCCTGGGTTGAAAAACTGTTTTTT. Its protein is CASSLTPWVEKLFF.

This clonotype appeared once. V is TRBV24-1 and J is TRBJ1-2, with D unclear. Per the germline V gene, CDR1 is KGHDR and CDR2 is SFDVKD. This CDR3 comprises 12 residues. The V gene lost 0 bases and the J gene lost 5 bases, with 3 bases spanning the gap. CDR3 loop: CATSDLGYGYTF. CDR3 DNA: TGTGCCACCAGTGATTTGGGATATGGCTACACCTTC.

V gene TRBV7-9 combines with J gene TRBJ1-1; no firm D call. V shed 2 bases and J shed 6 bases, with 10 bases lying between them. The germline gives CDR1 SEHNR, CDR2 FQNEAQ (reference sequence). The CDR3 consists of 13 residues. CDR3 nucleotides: TGTGCCAGCAGCTTAATAGAGGCTTCTGAAGCTTTCTTT. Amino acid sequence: CASSLIEASEAFF.

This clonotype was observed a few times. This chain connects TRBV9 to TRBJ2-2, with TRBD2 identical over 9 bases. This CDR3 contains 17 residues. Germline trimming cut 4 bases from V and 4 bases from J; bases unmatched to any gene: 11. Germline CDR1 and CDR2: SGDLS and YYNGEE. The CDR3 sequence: CASSLISGSGGTGELFF. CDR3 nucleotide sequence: TGTGCCAGCAGCTTAATTAGCGGGAGTGGAGGCACCGGGGAGCTGTTTTTT.

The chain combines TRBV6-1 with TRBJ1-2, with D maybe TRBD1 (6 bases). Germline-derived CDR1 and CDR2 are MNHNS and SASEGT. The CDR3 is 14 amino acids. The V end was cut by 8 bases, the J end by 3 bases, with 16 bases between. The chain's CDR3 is CASRPPGAHYGYTF. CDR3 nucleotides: TGTGCCAGCCGCCCCCCGGGGGCACACTATGGCTACACCTTC.

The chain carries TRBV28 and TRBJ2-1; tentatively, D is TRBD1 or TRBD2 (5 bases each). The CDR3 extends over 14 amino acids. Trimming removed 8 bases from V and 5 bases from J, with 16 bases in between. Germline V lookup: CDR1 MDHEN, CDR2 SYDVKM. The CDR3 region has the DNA TGTGCCAGCTACGAGTCCGGGACGGACAATGAGCAGTTCTTC. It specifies CASYESGTDNEQFF. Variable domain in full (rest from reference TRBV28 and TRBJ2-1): DVKVTQSSRYLVKRTGEKVFLECVQDMDHENMFWYRQDPGLGLRLIYFSYDVKMKEKGDIPEGYSVSREKKERFSLILESASTNQTSMYLCASYESGTDNEQFFGPGTRLTVL.

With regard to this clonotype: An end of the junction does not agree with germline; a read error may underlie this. The CDR3 sequence is CASSLVSGDLYYVYTF. The CDR3 region has the DNA TGTGCCAGCAGCTTGGTATCAGGGGATTTGTACTATGTCTACACCTTC. The J gene is TRBJ1-2, the V gene TRBV11-2; possible D gene TRBD1, 6 bases. The germline V gene has CDR1 SGHAT and CDR2 FQNNGV. This CDR3 is built from 16 residues.

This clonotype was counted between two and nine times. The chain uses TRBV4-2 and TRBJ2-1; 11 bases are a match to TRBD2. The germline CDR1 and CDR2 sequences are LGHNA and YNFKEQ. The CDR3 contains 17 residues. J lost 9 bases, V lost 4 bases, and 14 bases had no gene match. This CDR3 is CASSRLPPTSGSVEQFF. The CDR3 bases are TGTGCCAGCAGCCGACTCCCCCCTACTAGCGGGAGCGTTGAGCAGTTCTTC.

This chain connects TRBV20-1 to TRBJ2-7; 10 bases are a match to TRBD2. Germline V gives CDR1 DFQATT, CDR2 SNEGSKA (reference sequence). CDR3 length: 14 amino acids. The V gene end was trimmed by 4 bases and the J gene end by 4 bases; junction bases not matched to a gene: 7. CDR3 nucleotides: TGCAGTGCTATTCGAGCGGGGGGGTTATACGAGCAGTACTTC. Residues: CSAIRAGGLYEQYF.

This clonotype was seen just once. DNA of the CDR3: TGTGCCACCAGCAGCTCGGAGAGAGCAGGGTATTCACCCCTCCACTTT. Translated: CATSSSERAGYSPLHF. This sequence joins TRBV15 and TRBJ1-6, with D maybe TRBD1 (5 bases). Germline-derived CDR1 and CDR2 are LNHNV and YYDKDF (reference sequence). Trimming took off 3 bases at V and 8 bases at J, with 17 bases between the two ends. There are 16 residues in the CDR3.

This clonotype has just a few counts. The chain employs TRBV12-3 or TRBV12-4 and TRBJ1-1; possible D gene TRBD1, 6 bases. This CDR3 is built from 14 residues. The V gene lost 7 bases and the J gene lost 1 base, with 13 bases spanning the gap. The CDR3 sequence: CASTQGTSNTEAFF. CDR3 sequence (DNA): TGTGCCAGCACCCAGGGGACATCGAACACTGAAGCTTTCTTT.

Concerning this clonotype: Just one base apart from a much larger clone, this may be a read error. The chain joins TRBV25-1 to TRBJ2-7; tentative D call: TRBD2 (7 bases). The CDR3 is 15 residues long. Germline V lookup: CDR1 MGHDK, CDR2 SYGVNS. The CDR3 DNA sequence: TGTGCCAGCAGTGGCCGACTGGGGGGGCCCTACGAGCGGTACTTC. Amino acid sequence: CASSGRLGGPYERYF.

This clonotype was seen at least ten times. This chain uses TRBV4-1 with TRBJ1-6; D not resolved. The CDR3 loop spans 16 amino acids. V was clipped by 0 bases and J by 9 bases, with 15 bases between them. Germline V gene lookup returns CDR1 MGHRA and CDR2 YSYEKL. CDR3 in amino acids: CASSQERVDFSSPLHF. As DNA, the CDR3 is TGCGCCAGCAGCCAAGAAAGGGTGGACTTTAGTTCACCCCTCCACTTT.

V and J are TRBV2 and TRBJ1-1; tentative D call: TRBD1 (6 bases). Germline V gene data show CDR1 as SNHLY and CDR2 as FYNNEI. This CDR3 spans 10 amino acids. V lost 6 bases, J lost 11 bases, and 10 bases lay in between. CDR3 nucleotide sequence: TGTGCCAGCAGCACAGGGAGCGCTTTCTTT. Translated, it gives CASSTGSAFF.

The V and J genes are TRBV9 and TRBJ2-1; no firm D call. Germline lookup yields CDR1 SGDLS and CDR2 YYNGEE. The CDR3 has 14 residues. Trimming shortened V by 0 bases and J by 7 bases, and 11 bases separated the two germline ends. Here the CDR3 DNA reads TGTGCCAGCAGCGTAGACCGTCTTCGGAATGAGCAGTTCTTC. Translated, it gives CASSVDRLRNEQFF. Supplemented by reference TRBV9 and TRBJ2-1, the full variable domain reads DSGVTQTPKHLITATGQRVTLRCSPRSGDLSVYWYQQSLDQGLQFLIQYYNGEERAKGNILERFSAQQFPDLHSELNLSSLELGDSALYFCASSVDRLRNEQFFGPGTRLTVL.

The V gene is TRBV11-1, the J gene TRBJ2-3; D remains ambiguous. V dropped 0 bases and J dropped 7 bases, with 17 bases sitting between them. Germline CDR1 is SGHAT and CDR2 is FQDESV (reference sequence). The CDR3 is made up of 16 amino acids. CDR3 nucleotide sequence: TGTGCCAGCAGCTTAGCGGGGTTCACGAGGATGCATACGCAGTATTTT. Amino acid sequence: CASSLAGFTRMHTQYF.

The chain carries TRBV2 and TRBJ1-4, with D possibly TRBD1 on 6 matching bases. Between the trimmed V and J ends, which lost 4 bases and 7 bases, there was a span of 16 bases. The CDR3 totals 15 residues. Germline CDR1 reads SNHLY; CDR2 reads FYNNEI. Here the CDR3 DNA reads TGTGCCAGCAGTGCTAACAGGGTAGTGACTGAAAAACTGTTTTTT. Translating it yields CASSANRVVTEKLFF.

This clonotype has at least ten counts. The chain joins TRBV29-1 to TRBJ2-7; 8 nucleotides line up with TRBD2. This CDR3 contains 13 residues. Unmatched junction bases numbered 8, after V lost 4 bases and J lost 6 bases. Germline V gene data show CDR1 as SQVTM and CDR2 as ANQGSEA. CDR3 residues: CSVGSAGAGEQYF. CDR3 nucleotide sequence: TGCAGCGTTGGATCAGCGGGAGCAGGCGAGCAGTACTTC.

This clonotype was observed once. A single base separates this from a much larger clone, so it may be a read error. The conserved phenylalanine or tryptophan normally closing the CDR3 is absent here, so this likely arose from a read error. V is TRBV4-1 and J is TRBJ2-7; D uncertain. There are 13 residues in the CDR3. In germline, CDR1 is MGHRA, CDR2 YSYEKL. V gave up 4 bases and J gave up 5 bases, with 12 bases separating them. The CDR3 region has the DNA TGCGCCAGCAGCCCCTCCCGGGCGAACGAGCAGTACTCC. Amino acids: CASSPSRANEQYS.

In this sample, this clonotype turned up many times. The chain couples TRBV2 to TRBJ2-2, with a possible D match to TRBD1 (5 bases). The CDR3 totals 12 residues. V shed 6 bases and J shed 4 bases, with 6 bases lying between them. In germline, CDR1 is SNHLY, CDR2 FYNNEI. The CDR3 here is CASSDSTGELFF. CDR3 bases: TGTGCCAGCAGCGACAGCACCGGGGAGCTGTTTTTT.

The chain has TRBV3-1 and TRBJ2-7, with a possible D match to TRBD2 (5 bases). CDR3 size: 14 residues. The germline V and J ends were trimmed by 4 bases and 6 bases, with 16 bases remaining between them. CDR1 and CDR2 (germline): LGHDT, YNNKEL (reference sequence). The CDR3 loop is CASSRNDILVEQYF. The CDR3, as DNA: TGTGCCAGCAGCCGCAATGATATACTAGTCGAGCAGTACTTC.

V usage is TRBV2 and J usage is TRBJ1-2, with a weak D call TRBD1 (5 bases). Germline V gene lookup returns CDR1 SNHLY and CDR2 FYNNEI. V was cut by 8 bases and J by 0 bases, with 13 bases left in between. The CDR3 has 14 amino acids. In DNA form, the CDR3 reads TGTGCCAGCGGTGGGGGGACTGCTAACTATGGCTACACCTTC. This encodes CASGGGTANYGYTF.